This T cell receptor (beta chain) was identified during a study of CD8+ T cells in alopecia areata. Noted treatment: oral pan-JAK inhibitor, 5-10 mg twice daily. The sorting of PBMCs gave CD4+ and CD8+ T cells. This CDR3 spans 15 amino acids. Germline CDR1 and CDR2: SGHNT and YYREEE (reference sequence). The trim removed 5 bases at V and 0 bases at J, leaving 4 bases unmatched. Reverse transcribed after extraction, RNA yielded cDNA as the sequencing template. The method was immunoSEQ multiplex PCR; TCRdb's version includes in-frame clones alone and lacks a portion of them. The table lists 200,000 to 250,000 clones, 35% to 40% of them singletons.

The J gene is TRBJ1-1, the V gene TRBV5-4, with 10 bases lining up with TRBD1. The specimen comprised CD4+ T cells sorted from blood, sampled between weeks 30 and 35, from a patient treated with tofacitinib. This clonotype was sampled from a human donor with alopecia areata. The CDR3 DNA sequence: TGTGCCAGCAGGACAGGGGGCCGGATGAACACTGAAGCTTTCTTT. It codes for CASRTGGRMNTEAFF.